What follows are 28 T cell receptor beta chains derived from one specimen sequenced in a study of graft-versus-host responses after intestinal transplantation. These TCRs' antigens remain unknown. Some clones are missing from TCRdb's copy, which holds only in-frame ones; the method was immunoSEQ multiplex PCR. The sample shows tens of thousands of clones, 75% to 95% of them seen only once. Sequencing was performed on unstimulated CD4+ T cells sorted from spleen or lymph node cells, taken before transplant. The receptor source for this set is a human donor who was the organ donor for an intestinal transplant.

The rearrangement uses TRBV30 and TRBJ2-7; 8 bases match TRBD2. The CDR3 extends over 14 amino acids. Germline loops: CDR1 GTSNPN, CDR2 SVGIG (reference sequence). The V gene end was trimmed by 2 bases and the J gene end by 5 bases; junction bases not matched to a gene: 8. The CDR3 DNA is TGTGCCTGGAGTACGAGACTAGCGTTTGACGAGCAGTACTTC. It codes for CAWSTRLAFDEQYF.

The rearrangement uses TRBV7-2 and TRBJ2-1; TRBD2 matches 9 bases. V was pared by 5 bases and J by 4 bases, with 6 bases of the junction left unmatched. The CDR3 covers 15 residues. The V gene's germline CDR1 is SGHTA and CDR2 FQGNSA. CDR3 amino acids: CASSRSGGSYNEQFF. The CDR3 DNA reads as TGTGCCAGCAGCCGTAGCGGGGGATCATACAATGAGCAGTTCTTC.

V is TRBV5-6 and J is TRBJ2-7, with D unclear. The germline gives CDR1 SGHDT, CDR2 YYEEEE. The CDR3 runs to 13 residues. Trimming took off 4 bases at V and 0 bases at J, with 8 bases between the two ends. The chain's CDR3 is CASSKPSSYEQYF. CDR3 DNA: TGTGCCAGCAGCAAACCCAGCTCCTACGAGCAGTACTTC. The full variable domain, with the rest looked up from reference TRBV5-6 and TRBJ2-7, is DAGVTQSPTHLIKTRGQQVTLRCSPKSGHDTVSWYQQALGQGPQFIFQYYEEEERQRGNFPDRFSGHQFPNYSSELNVNALLLGDSALYLCASSKPSSYEQYFGPGTRLTVT.

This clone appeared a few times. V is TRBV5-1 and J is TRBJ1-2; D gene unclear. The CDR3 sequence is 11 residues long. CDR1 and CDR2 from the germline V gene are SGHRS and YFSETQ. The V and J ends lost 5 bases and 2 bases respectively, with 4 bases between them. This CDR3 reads CASRGNYGYTF. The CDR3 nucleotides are TGCGCCAGCAGGGGCAACTATGGCTACACCTTC.

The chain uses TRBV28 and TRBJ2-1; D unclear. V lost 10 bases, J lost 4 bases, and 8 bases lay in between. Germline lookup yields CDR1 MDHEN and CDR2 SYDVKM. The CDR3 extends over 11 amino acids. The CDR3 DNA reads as TGTGCCACGTTCAGATACAATGAGCAGTTCTTC. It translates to CATFRYNEQFF.

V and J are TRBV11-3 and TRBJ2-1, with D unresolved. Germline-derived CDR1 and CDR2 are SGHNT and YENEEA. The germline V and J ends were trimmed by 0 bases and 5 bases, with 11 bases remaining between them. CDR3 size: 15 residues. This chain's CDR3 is CASSLDWAGNNEQFF. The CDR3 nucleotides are TGTGCCAGCAGCTTAGATTGGGCTGGAAACAATGAGCAGTTCTTC.

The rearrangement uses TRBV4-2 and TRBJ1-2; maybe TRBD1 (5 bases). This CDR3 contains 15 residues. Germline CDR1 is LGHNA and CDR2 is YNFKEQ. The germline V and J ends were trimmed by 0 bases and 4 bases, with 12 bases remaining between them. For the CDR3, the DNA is TGTGCCAGCAGCCAAGATACGGCAGGGATCTATGGCTACACCTTC. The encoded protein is CASSQDTAGIYGYTF.

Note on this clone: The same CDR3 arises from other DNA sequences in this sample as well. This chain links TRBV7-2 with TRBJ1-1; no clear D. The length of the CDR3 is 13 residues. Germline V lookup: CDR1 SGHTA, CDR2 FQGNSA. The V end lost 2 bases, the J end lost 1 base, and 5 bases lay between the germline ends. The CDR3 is CASSLTGNTEAFF. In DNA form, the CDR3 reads TGTGCCAGCAGCTTAACGGGGAACACTGAAGCTTTCTTT.

As DNA, the CDR3 is TGCGCCAGCAGCTTGGAAGGACAGCAGCCCCAGCATTTT. Its translation is CASSLEGQQPQHF. The chain is built from TRBV5-1 and TRBJ1-5, with a possible D match to TRBD1 (6 bases). Germline V CDR1 and CDR2: SGHRS, YFSETQ. V lost 0 bases, J lost 7 bases, and 8 bases lay in between. This CDR3 contains 13 residues. Drawing the rest from reference TRBV5-1 and TRBJ1-5, the complete variable domain is KAGVTQTPRYLIKTRGQQVTLSCSPISGHRSVSWYQQTPGQGLQFLFEYFSETQRNKGNFPGRFSGRQFSNSRSEMNVSTLELGDSALYLCASSLEGQQPQHFGDGTRLSIL.

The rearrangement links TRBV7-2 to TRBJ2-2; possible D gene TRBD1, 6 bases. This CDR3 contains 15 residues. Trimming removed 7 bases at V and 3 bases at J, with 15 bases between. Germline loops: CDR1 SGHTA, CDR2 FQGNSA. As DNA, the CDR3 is TGTGCCAGCACCCAGACAGGTTGGGACACCGGGGAGCTGTTTTTT. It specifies CASTQTGWDTGELFF.

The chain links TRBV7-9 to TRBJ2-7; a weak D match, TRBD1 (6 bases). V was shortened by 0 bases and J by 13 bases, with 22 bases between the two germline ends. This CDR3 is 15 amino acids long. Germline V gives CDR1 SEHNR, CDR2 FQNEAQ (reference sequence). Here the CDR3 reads CASSLAPPGQAETYF. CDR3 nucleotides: TGTGCCAGCAGCTTAGCCCCACCGGGACAAGCTGAGACATACTTC.

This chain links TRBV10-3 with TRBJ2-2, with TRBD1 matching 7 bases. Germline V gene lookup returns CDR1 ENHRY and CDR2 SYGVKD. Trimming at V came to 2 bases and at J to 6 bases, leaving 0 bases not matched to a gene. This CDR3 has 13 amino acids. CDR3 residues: CAISETGAGELFF. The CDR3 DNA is TGTGCCATCAGTGAGACAGGGGCCGGGGAGCTGTTTTTT.

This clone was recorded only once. The CDR3 DNA sequence: TGCGCCAGCAGCCTGACTAGCGGGGGGGGCACAGATACGCAGTATTTT. Protein sequence: CASSLTSGGGTDTQYF. The V call is TRBV5-1, the J call TRBJ2-3; the match to TRBD2 covers 14 bases. V shed 4 bases and J 1 base; nucleotides not matched to a gene: 2. Looked up from germline, CDR1 is SGHRS and CDR2 is YFSETQ. The CDR3 is 16 amino acids. The variable domain in full, completed from reference TRBV5-1 and TRBJ2-3, reads KAGVTQTPRYLIKTRGQQVTLSCSPISGHRSVSWYQQTPGQGLQFLFEYFSETQRNKGNFPGRFSGRQFSNSRSEMNVSTLELGDSALYLCASSLTSGGGTDTQYFGPGTRLTVL.

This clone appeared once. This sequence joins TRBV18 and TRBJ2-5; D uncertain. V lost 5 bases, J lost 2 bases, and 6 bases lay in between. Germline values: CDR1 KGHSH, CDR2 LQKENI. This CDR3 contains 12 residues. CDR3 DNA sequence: TGTGCCAGCTCAGCGTTTCAAGAGACCCAGTACTTC. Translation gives CASSAFQETQYF.

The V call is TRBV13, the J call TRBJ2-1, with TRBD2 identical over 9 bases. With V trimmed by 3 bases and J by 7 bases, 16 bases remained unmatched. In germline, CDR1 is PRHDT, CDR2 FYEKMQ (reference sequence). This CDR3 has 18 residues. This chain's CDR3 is CASSLAGWLAGSDNEQFF. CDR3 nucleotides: TGTGCCAGCAGCTTGGCAGGATGGCTAGCGGGATCAGATAATGAGCAGTTCTTC.

The chain's CDR3 is CASSEDRGFGEAFF. DNA for the CDR3: TGTGCCAGCAGCGAGGACAGAGGGTTCGGTGAAGCTTTCTTT. The chain has TRBV2 and TRBJ1-1; a possible D gene is TRBD1 (6 bases). Germline-derived CDR1 and CDR2 are SNHLY and FYNNEI. The V and J ends lost 6 bases and 7 bases respectively, with 18 bases between them. The CDR3 length is 14 residues.

The CDR3 region is CASSLAAQGDTEAFF. As DNA, the CDR3 is TGTGCCAGCAGCTTAGCGGCACAGGGTGACACTGAAGCTTTCTTT. V and J are TRBV11-3 and TRBJ1-1; D is possibly TRBD1 (6 bases). CDR1 is SGHNT and CDR2 is YENEEA in the germline V gene. V was pared by 1 base and J by 3 bases, with 12 bases between. The CDR3 loop spans 15 amino acids.

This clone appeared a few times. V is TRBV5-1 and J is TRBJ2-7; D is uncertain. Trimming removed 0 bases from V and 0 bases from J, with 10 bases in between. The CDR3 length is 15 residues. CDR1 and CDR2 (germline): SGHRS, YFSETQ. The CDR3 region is CASSLGSGLSYEQYF. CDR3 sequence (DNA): TGCGCCAGCAGCTTGGGATCTGGCCTCTCCTACGAGCAGTACTTC.

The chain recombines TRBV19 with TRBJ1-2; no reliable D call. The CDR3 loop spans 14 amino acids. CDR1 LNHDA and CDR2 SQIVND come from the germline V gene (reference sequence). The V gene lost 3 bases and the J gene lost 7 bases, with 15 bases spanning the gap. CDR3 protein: CASSIGKRSGGYTF. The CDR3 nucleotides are TGTGCCAGTAGTATTGGCAAGCGGTCGGGTGGCTACACCTTC.

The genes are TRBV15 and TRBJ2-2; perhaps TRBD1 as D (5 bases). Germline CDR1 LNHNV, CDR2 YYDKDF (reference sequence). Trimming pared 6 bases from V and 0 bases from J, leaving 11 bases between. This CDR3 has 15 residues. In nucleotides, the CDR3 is TGTGCCACCAGGACAGTCGATCCGAACACCGGGGAGCTGTTTTTT. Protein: CATRTVDPNTGELFF.

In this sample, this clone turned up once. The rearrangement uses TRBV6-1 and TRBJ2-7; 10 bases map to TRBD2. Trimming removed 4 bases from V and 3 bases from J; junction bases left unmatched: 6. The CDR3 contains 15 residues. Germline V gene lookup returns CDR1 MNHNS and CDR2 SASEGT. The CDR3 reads CASSVSGGAIYEQYF. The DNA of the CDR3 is TGTGCCAGCAGTGTAAGCGGGGGGGCTATCTACGAGCAGTACTTC.

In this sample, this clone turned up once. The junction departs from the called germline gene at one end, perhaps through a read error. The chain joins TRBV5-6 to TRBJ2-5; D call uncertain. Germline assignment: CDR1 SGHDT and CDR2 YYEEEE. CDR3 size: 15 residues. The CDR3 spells CAGSLFFRSQETQYF. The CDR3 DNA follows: TGTGCCGGCAGCCTCTTTTTTCGGAGCCAAGAGACCCAGTACTTC.

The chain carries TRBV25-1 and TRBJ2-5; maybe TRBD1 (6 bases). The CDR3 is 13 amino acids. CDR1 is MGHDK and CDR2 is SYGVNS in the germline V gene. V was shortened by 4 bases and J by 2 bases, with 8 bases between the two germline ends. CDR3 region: CASSGTAQETQYF. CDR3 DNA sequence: TGTGCCAGCAGTGGGACAGCACAAGAGACCCAGTACTTC.

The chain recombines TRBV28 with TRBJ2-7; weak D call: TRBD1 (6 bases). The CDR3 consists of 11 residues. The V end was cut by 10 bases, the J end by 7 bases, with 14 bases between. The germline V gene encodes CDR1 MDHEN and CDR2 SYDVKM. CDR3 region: CATILDREQYF. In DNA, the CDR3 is TGTGCCACCATACTAGACAGGGAGCAGTACTTC.

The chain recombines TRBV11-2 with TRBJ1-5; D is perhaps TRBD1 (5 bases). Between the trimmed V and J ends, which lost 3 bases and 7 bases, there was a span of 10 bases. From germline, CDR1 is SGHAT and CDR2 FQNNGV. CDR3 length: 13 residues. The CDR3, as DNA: TGTGCCAGCAGCTTGGATGGGGCCCAGCCCCAGCATTTT. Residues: CASSLDGAQPQHF.

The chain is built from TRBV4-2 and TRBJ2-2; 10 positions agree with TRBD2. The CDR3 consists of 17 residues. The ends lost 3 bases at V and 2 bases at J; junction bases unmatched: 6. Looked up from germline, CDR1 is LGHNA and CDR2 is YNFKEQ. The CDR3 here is CASSHRGLAANTGELFF. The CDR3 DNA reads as TGTGCCAGCAGCCACCGAGGACTAGCGGCTAACACCGGGGAGCTGTTTTTT.

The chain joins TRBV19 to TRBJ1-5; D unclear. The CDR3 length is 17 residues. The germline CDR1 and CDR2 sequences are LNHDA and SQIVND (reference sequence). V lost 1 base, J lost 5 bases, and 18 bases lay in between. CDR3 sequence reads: CASSIGQAASRHQPQHF. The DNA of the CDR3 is TGTGCCAGTAGTATAGGGCAGGCCGCGTCTCGGCATCAGCCCCAGCATTTT. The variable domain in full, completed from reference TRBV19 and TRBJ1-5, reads DGGITQSPKYLFRKEGQNVTLSCEQNLNHDAMYWYRQDPGQGLRLIYYSQIVNDFQKGDIAEGYSVSREKKESFPLTVTSAQKNPTAFYLCASSIGQAASRHQPQHFGDGTRLSIL.

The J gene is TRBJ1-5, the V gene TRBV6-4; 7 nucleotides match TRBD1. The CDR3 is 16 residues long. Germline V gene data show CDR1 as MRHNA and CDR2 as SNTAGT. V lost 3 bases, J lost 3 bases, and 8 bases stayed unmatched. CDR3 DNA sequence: TGTGCCAGCAGTGATCCTAGACAGGGTGACAATCAGCCCCAGCATTTT. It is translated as CASSDPRQGDNQPQHF.